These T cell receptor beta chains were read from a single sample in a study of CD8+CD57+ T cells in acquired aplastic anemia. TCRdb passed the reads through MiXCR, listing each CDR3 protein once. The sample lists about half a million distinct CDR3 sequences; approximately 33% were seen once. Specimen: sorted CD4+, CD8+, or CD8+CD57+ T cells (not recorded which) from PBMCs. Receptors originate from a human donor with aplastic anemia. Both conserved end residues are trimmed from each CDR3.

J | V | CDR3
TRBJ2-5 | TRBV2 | ASSVRAGGIQETQY
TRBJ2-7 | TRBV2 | ASKRDSSYEQY
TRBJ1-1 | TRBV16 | ASSQFLGGRWTEAF
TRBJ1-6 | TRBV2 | ASSDRLSPLH
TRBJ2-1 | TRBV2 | ASSEALQNEQF
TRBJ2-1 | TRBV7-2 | ASSFIAGAGTYNEQF
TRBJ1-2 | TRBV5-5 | ASTSSRALYGYT
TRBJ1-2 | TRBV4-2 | ASSPTGGGTNYGYT
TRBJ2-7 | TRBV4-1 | ASSQVLGQLSHEQY
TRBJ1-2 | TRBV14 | ASSQDYIGGYT
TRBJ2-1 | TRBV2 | ASSPPGLVNNEQF
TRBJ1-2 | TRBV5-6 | ASSEGQIYGYT
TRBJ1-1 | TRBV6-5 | ASSPRRVTNTEAF